A single sample gave rise to the 9 T cell receptor beta chains below, sequenced in a study of cytomegalovirus exposure and HLA in healthy donors (dated by TCRdb to about 2017). Library preparation employed the immunoSEQ multiplex PCR assay. A mixture of 60 forward primers for TCR Vbeta segments and 13 reverse primers for TCR Jbeta segments was used in the multiplex PCR. Imported from immuneACCESS, the table was reduced by TCRdb to in-frame sequences with V and J called. These copies leave out some clones; in studies compared against another copy, an unresolved V gene accounts for under half, and the cause of the remainder is not known. The sample includes roughly 120,000 clones, with around 70% observed a single time. The ten largest clones represent around 5% of the sample. The sample taken for sequencing was PBMCs. Receptors originate from a young man in good health and CMV-seropositive.

The V call is TRBV19, the J call TRBJ2-1; 12 positions match TRBD2. J gave up 5 bases and V 8 bases, and 4 bases lay outside the gene matches. Germline V gene sequence: CDR1 LNHDA, CDR2 SQIVND (reference sequence). This CDR3 is built from 14 residues. For the CDR3, the DNA is TGTGCCAGTGGACTAGCGGGGACAGACAATGAGCAGTTCTTC. Translation: CASGLAGTDNEQFF.

This clone was recorded a few times. This sample includes further DNA sequences coding for the same CDR3. J is TRBJ1-5 and V is TRBV6-5; weak D call: TRBD1 (6 bases). This CDR3 is 13 amino acids long. Trimming left V 6 bases short and J 4 bases short, with 10 bases between. Looked up from germline, CDR1 is MNHEY and CDR2 is SVGAGI. The DNA of the CDR3 is TGTGCCAGCAGAGGACAGTCAAATCAGCCCCAGCATTTT. Translated: CASRGQSNQPQHF.

V and J are TRBV7-9 and TRBJ2-3; D possibly corresponds to TRBD1 (7 bases). The CDR3 has 17 amino acids. V lost 3 bases and J lost 1, with 17 bases in between. The germline gives CDR1 SEHNR, CDR2 FQNEAQ (reference sequence). CDR3 protein: CASSLGGQTFRTDTQYF. For the CDR3, the DNA is TGTGCCAGCAGCTTGGGGGGACAGACATTCCGCACAGATACGCAGTATTTT.

This clone was seen ten or more times. The chain joins TRBV25-1 to TRBJ1-1; D is possibly TRBD1 (5 bases). V shed 7 bases and J shed 5 bases, with 8 bases lying between them. CDR1 and CDR2 from the germline V gene are MGHDK and SYGVNS. CDR3 length: 11 amino acids. The CDR3 sequence is CASTGWTEAFF. The CDR3 nucleotides read TGTGCCAGCACAGGGTGGACTGAAGCTTTCTTT.

This chain joins TRBV5-1 and TRBJ1-1; 10 bases line up with TRBD1. Germline CDR1 and CDR2: SGHRS and YFSETQ. J gave up 0 bases and V 4 bases, and 6 bases lay outside the gene matches. This CDR3 is built from 16 residues. The CDR3 DNA is TGCGCCAGCAGCGTCGGGACAGGGGACCTGAACACTGAAGCTTTCTTT. Amino acids: CASSVGTGDLNTEAFF.

The chain carries TRBV6-1 and TRBJ2-7; TRBD1 might be the D (6 bases). V lost 6 bases, J lost 3 bases, and 15 bases lay in between. The CDR3 spans 14 residues. The germline V gene has CDR1 MNHNS and CDR2 SASEGT. The CDR3 region has the DNA TGTGCCAGCAGCGAGACAGGTCCACTCTACGAGCAGTACTTC. Encoded protein: CASSETGPLYEQYF.

The chain combines TRBV19 with TRBJ1-2; D possibly corresponds to TRBD1 (6 bases). Germline V gene data show CDR1 as LNHDA and CDR2 as SQIVND (reference sequence). V dropped 1 base and J dropped 2 bases, with 14 bases sitting between them. This CDR3 contains 16 residues. DNA for the CDR3: TGTGCCAGTAGTATAGGCCACAGGGCGAGCAACTATGGCTACACCTTC. Translated: CASSIGHRASNYGYTF.

The V call is TRBV7-9, the J call TRBJ1-1; unclear D gene. In germline, CDR1 is SEHNR, CDR2 FQNEAQ (reference sequence). The V gene lost 1 base and the J gene lost 0 bases, with 9 bases spanning the gap. The CDR3 loop spans 15 amino acids. CDR3 residues: CASSLGLSMNTEAFF. CDR3 DNA sequence: TGTGCCAGCAGCTTAGGACTCAGCATGAACACTGAAGCTTTCTTT. Filled out from reference TRBV7-9 and TRBJ1-1, the complete variable domain reads DTGVSQNPRHKITKRGQNVTFRCDPISEHNRLYWYRQTLGQGPEFLTYFQNEAQLEKSRLLSDRFSAERPKGSFSTLEIQRTEQGDSAMYLCASSLGLSMNTEAFFGQGTRLTVV.

J is TRBJ1-2 and V is TRBV21-1; the D call in the table, TRBD1, was not verified against the DNA. TRBV21-1 is a recognized pseudogene. The CDR3 covers 13 residues. For the CDR3, the DNA is TGTGCCAGCAGCAAAGACCCAGGCTTCGGCTACGCCTTC. This gives the protein CASSKDPGFGYAF.